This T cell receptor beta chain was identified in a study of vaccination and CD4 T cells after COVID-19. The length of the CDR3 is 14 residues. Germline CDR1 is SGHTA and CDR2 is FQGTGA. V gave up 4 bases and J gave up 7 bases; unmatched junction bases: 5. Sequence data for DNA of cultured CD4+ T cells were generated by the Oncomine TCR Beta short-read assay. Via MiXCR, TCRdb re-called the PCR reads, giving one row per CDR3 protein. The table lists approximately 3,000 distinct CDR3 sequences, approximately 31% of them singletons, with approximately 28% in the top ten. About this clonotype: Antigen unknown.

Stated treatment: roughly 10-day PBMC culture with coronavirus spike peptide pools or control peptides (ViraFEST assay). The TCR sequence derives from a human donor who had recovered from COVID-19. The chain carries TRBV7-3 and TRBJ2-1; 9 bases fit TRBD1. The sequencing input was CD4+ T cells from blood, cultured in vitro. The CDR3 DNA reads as TGTGCCAGCAGCTCAAAGACAGGGGGAAATGAGCAGTTCTTC. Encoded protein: CASSSKTGGNEQFF.